This T cell receptor beta chain emerged from a study of shared clonotypes between healthy human individuals. Measured with immunoSEQ multiplex PCR; TCRdb has only the in-frame clones, and not every one. Here the sample spans under 1,900,000 clones, just under 99% being singletons. Germline lookup yields CDR1 MNHNS and CDR2 SASEGT. Between the trimmed V and J ends, which lost 8 bases and 6 bases, there was a span of 20 bases. The CDR3 sequence is 15 residues long. V usage is TRBV6-1 and J usage is TRBJ2-1; D call uncertain. Sequencing used naive CD4+ T cells sorted from blood. Subset: CD45RA+ positively selected. This clonotype originated in a man aged 30 to 45 in good health. CDR3 loop: CASVVIGFRLNEQFF. DNA of the CDR3: TGTGCCAGCGTAGTTATAGGTTTTCGACTCAATGAGCAGTTCTTC.